Described below is a single TCR beta chain sequence and its context. Antigen: not known. This CDR3 has 15 amino acids. The V gene lost 2 bases and the J gene lost 9 bases, with 21 bases spanning the gap. Germline CDR1 reads SGHDT; CDR2 reads YYEEEE. Sampling times: baseline, cycle 4 day 1, cycle 7 day 1. Measured with immunoSEQ multiplex PCR; TCRdb has only the in-frame clones, and not every one. The table shows 45,000 to 65,000 clones, with 80% to 95% occurring only once. The source of the sample is a study of OX40 agonist ivuxolimab in advanced cancers. Study-wide context: The patients' treatment was ivuxolimab, an agonistic anti-OX40 (CD134) antibody. Partial responses were observed in three patients, of whom one had hepatocellular carcinoma and two had cutaneous melanoma. Study results and limitations: The mean number of expanded clones was higher in CD8+ T cells than in CD4+.

This specimen was CD4+ or CD8+ T cells sorted from blood, taken in a trial of the OX40 agonist ivuxolimab. The TCR originated in an adult with an advanced solid tumor such as melanoma, head and neck, liver or kidney cancer. The rearrangement links TRBV5-6 to TRBJ2-7; D call uncertain. CDR3 in amino acids: CASSFGQANALGQYF. DNA for the CDR3: TGTGCCAGCAGCTTCGGGCAGGCCAATGCCCTGGGGCAGTACTTC.